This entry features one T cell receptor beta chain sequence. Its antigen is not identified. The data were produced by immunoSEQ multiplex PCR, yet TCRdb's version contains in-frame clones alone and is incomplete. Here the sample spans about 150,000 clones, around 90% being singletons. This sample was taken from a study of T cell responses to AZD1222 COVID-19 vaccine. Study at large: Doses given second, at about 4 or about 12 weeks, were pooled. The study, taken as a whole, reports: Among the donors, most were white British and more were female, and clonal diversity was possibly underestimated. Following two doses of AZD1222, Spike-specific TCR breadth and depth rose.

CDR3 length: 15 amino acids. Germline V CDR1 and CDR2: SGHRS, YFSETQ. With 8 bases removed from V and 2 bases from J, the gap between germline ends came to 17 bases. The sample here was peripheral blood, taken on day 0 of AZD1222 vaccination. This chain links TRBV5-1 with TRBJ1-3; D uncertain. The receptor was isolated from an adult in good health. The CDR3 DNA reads TGCGCCAGGATGCAGCCGGCATCCCCTGGAAACACCATATATTTT. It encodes CARMQPASPGNTIYF.